Sequencing of this TCR beta chain was carried out in a study of blood T cell repertoires in COVID-19. On the study more broadly: Collection of acute and convalescent COVID-19 samples took place in the United States, Italy and Spain.

Germline V gene data show CDR1 as MNHEY and CDR2 as SVGEGT. The V gene end was trimmed by 1 base and the J gene end by 8 bases; junction bases not matched to a gene: 9. This CDR3 comprises 15 residues. Study processing details: Reference gene primers were amplified, and this amplification served to estimate nucleated cell counts. Profiling relied on immunoSEQ multiplex PCR, and the TCRdb table lists in-frame clones only, not all of them. V and J calls and clone size are given by that table; D and trimming were obtained from the DNA. The sample carries over 250,000 clones, over 80% recorded once. The TCR originated in a woman aged 40 to 50 who had recovered from COVID-19. Source material: peripheral blood. This chain joins TRBV6-2 or TRBV6-3 and TRBJ1-2; 8 bases line up with TRBD1. The CDR3 is CASSYWTGPLGGYTF. In DNA, the CDR3 is TGTGCCAGCAGTTACTGGACAGGGCCCCTGGGGGGCTACACCTTC.